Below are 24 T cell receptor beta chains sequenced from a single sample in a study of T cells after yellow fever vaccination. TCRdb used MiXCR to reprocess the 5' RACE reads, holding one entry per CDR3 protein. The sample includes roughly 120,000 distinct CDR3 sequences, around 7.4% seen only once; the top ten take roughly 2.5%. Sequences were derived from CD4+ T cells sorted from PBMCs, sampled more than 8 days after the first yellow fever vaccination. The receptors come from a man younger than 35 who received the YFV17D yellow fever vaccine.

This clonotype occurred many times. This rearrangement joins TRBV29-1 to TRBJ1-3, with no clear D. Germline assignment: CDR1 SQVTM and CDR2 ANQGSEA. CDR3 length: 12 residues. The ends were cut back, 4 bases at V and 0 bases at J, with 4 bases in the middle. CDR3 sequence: CSVGSSGNTIYF. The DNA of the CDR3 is TGCAGCGTTGGGTCCTCTGGAAACACCATATATTTT.

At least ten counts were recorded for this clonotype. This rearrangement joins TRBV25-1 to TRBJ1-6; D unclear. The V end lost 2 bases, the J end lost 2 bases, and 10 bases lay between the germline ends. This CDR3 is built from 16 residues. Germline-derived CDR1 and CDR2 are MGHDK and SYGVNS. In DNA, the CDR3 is TGTGCCAGCAGTGAAGGAAGGAGTACCTATAATTCACCCCTCCACTTT. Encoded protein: CASSEGRSTYNSPLHF.

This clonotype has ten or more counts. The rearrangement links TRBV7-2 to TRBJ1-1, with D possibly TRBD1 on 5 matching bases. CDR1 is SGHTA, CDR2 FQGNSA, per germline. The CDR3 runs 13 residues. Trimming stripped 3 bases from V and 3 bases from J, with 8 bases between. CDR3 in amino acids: CASSLQGYTEAFF. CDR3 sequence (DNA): TGTGCCAGCAGCTTGCAGGGCTACACTGAAGCTTTCTTT.

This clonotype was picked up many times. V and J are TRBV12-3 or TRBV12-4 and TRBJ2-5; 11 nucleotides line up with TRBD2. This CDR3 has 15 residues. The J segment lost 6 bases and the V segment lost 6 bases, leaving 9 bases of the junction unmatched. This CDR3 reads CASSPQTSGGQTQYF. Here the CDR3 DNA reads TGTGCCAGCAGCCCCCAAACTAGCGGGGGACAGACCCAGTACTTC.

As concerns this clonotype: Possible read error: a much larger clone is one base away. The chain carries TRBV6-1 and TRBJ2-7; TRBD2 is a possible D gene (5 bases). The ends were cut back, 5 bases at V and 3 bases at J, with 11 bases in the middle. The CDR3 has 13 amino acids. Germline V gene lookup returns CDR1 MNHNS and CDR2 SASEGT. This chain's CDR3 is CASSPRDLYEQYV. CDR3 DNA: TGTGCCAGCAGTCCGAGGGATCTCTACGAGCAGTACGTC.

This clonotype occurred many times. DNA for the CDR3: TGTGCCAGCAAGTGGGGTCTTACAGATACGCAGTATTTT. It specifies CASKWGLTDTQYF. V gene TRBV3-1 combines with J gene TRBJ2-3; D unclear. Trimming took 7 bases from V and 3 from J, leaving 11 bases between them. Germline V CDR1 and CDR2: LGHDT, YNNKEL (reference sequence). This CDR3 contains 13 residues.

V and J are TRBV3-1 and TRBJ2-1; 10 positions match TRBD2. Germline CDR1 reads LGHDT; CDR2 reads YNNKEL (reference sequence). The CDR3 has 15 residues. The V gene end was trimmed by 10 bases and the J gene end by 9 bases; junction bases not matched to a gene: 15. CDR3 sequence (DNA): TGTGCCACCTCCCGCTCAAGCGGGGGGGCCGTTGAGCAGTTCTTC. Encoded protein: CATSRSSGGAVEQFF.

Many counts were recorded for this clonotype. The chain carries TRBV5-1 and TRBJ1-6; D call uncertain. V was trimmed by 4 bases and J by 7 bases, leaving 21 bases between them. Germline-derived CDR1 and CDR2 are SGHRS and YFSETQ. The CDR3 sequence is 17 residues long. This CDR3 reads CASSRLSQPLGNSPLHF. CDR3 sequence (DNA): TGCGCCAGCAGCCGTCTGTCCCAGCCGCTGGGGAATTCACCCCTCCACTTT.

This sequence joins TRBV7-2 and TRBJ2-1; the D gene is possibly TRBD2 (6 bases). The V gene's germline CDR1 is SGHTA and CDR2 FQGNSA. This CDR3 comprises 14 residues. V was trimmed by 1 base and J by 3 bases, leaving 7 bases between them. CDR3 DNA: TGTGCCAGCAGCTTAGTCGGGGGCTACAATGAGCAGTTCTTC. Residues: CASSLVGGYNEQFF.

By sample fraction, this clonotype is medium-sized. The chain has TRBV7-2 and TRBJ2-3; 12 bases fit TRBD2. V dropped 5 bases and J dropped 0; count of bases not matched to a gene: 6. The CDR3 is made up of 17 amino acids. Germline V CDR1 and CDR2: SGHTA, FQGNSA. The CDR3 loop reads CASSPRTSGASTDTQYF. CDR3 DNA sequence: TGTGCCAGCAGCCCAAGGACTAGCGGGGCTAGCACAGATACGCAGTATTTT. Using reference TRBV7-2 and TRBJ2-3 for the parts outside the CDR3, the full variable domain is GAGVSQSPSNKVTEKGKDVELRCDPISGHTALYWYRQSLGQGLEFLIYFQGNSAPDKSGLPSDRFSAERTGGSVSTLTIQRTQQEDSAVYLCASSPRTSGASTDTQYFGPGTRLTVL.

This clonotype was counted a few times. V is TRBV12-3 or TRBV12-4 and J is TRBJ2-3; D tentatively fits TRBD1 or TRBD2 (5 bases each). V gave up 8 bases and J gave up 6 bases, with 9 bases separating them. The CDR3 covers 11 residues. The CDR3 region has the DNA TGTGCCAGCGGGGGTGATGATACGCAGTATTTT. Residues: CASGGDDTQYF.

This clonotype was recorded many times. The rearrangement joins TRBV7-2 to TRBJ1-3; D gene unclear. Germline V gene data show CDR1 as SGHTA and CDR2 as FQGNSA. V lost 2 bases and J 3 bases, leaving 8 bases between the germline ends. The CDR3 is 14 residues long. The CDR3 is CASSLYGFGNTIYF. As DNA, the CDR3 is TGTGCCAGCAGCTTATATGGATTTGGAAACACCATATATTTT.

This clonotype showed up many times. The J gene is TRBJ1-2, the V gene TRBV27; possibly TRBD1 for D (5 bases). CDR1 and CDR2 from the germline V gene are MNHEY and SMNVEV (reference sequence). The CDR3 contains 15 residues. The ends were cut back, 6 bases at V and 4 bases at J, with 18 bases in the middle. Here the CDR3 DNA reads TGTGCCAGCAGACCACTAAACCAGGGTCCCTATGGCTACACCTTC. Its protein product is CASRPLNQGPYGYTF.

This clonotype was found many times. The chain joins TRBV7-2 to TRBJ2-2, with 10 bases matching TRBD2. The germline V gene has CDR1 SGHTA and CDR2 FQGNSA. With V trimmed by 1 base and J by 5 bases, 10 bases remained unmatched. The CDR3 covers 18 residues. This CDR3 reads CASSLGFSLAGETGELFF. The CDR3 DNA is TGTGCCAGCAGCTTAGGCTTTAGCCTAGCGGGAGAGACCGGGGAGCTGTTTTTT. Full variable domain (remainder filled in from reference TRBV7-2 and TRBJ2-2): GAGVSQSPSNKVTEKGKDVELRCDPISGHTALYWYRQSLGQGLEFLIYFQGNSAPDKSGLPSDRFSAERTGGSVSTLTIQRTQQEDSAVYLCASSLGFSLAGETGELFFGEGSRLTVL.

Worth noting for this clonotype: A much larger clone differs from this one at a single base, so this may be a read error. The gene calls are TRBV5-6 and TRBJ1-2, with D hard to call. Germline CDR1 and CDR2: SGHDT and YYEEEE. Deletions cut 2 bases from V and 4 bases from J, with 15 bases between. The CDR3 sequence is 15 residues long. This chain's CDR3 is CASSFGQLSGYGYTF. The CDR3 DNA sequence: TGTGCCAGCAGCTTTGGCCAGCTATCCGGCTATGGCTACACCTTC. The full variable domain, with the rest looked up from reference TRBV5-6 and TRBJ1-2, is DAGVTQSPTHLIKTRGQQVTLRCSPKSGHDTVSWYQQALGQGPQFIFQYYEEEERQRGNFPDRFSGHQFPNYSSELNVNALLLGDSALYLCASSFGQLSGYGYTFGSGTRLTVV.

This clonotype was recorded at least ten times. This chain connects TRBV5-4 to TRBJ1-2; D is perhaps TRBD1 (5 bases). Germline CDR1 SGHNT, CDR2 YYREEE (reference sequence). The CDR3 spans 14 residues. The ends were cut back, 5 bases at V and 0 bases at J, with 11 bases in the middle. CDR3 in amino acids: CASRGTETNYGYTF. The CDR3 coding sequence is TGTGCCAGCAGGGGGACCGAGACTAACTATGGCTACACCTTC.

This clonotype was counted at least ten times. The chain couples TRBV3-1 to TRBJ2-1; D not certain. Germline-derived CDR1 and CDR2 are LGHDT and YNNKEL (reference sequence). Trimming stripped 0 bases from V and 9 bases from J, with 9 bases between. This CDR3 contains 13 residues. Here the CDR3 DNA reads TGTGCCAGCAGCCAAGAACATGTCGGTGAGCAGTTCTTC. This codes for CASSQEHVGEQFF.

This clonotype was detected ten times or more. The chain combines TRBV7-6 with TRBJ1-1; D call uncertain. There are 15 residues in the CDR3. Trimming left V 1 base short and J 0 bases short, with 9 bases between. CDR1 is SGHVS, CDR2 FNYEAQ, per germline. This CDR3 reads CASSLVAGMNTEAFF. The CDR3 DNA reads TGTGCCAGCAGCTTAGTTGCGGGTATGAACACTGAAGCTTTCTTT.

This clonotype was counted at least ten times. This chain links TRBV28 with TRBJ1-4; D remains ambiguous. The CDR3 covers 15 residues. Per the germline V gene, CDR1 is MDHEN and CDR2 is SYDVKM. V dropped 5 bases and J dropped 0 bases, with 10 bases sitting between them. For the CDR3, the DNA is TGTGCCAGCAGTCCCTGGGCCGCAACTAATGAAAAACTGTTTTTT. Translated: CASSPWAATNEKLFF.

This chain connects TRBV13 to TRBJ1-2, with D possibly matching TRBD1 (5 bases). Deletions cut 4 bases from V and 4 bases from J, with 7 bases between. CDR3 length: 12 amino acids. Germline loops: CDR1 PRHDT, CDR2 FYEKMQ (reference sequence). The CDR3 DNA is TGTGCCAGCAGCTCGACAGTCTATGGCTACACCTTC. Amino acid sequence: CASSSTVYGYTF.

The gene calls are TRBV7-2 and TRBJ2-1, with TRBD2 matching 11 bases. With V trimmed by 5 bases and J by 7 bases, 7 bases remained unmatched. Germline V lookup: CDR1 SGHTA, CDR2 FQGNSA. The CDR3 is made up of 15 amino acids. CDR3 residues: CASSASSGGLNEQFF. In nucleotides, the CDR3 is TGTGCCAGCAGCGCCTCTAGCGGGGGGTTGAATGAGCAGTTCTTC. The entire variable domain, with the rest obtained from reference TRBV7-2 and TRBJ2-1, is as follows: GAGVSQSPSNKVTEKGKDVELRCDPISGHTALYWYRQSLGQGLEFLIYFQGNSAPDKSGLPSDRFSAERTGGSVSTLTIQRTQQEDSAVYLCASSASSGGLNEQFFGPGTRLTVL.

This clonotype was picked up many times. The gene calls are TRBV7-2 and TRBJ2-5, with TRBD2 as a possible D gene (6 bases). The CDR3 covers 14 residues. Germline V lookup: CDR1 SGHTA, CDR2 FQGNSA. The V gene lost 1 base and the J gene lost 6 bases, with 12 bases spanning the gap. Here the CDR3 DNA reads TGTGCCAGCAGCTTAGGCCTAGCGATGCAGACCCAGTACTTC. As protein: CASSLGLAMQTQYF.

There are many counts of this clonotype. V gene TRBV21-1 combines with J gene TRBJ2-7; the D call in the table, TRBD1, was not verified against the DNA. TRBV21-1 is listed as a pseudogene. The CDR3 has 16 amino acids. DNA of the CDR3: TGTGCCAGCAGCAAAGGGGACAGGGGTTCGGTCTACGAGCAGTACGTC. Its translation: CASSKGDRGSVYEQYV.

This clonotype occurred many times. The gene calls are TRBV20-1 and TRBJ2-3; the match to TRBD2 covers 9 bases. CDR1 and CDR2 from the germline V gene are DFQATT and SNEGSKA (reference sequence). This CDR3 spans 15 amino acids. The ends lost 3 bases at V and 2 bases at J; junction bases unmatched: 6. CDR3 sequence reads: CSASLAGGVTDTQYF. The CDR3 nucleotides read TGCAGTGCTAGCCTCGCGGGGGGGGTCACAGATACGCAGTATTTT.